This T cell receptor beta chain derives from a study of PD-L1 blockade in urothelial cancer. The method was immunoSEQ multiplex PCR; TCRdb's version includes in-frame clones alone and lacks a portion of them. Of approximately 79,000 clones listed, 87% are singletons. The patients' disease, urothelial carcinoma, was locally advanced or metastatic. This CDR3 contains 16 residues. Germline CDR1 reads MNHNY; CDR2 reads SVGAGI (reference sequence). The J segment lost 7 bases and the V segment lost 5 bases, leaving 9 bases of the junction unmatched. The receptor was derived from a woman in her seventies with urothelial cancer. This sample comprised PBMCs, obtained around atezolizumab (anti-PD-L1) treatment. The chain combines TRBV6-6 with TRBJ1-6; 9 bases fit TRBD1. The chain's CDR3 is CASSTLTGGGNSPLHF. The CDR3 DNA is TGTGCCAGCAGTACTCTGACAGGGGGGGGAAATTCACCCCTCCACTTT.